This T cell receptor beta chain was identified in a study of beta chain features in type 1 diabetes. Notes on this clone: Its antigen remains unidentified.

The entirety of the isolated RNA underwent reverse transcription, so expressed TCRB transcripts were sequenced. Some clones are missing from TCRdb's copy, which holds only in-frame ones; the method was immunoSEQ multiplex PCR. In the table there are about 40,000 clones, 64% of which are singletons. Findings and caveats of the study: Researchers report that Type 1 diabetes patients had moderately but significantly shorter TCRB CDR3s across all four CD4+ subsets.

Specimen: Tregs from blood. This clonotype originated in a woman in her 30s in good health.

The CDR3 protein is CASSEGGGDPQYF. DNA of the CDR3: TGTGCCAGCAGTGAAGGAGGGGGCGATCCGCAGTATTTT. V usage is TRBV6-1 and J usage is TRBJ2-3; 7 bases match TRBD1. The length of the CDR3 is 13 residues. J gave up 10 bases and V 1 base, and 5 bases lay outside the gene matches. The germline CDR1 and CDR2 sequences are MNHNS and SASEGT.